The rows below give T cell receptor beta chains drawn from one sample of a study of cytomegalovirus exposure and HLA in healthy donors. Profiled with immunoSEQ multiplex PCR; TCRdb holds only in-frame clones, not every one. The table shows 75,000 to 90,000 clones, with around 79% occurring only once. The sample taken for sequencing was PBMCs. Receptors originate from a male donor in good health and CMV-seropositive. The CDR3 runs from the conserved cysteine through the conserved F or W. Each record gives: V gene, J gene, clone size, D gene, CDR3 DNA, CDR3 protein. A D gene is named only where the DNA matches it firmly. Where a row states a size, it is once, few, many or the class of an expanded clone; other rows omit it.

TRBV9	TRBJ2-3	.	TRBD2	TGTGCCAGCAGCCCGGGACTAGCGGGGGGACCCACGGATACGCAGTATTTT	CASSPGLAGGPTDTQYF
TRBV2	TRBJ1-2	.	.	TGTGCCAGCATCGTCGACAGCGCTCAATATGATGGCTACACCTTC	CASIVDSAQYDGYTF
TRBV7-8	TRBJ2-7	.	.	TGTGCCAGCAGCCCGACTTTACTCTACGAGCAGTACTTC	CASSPTLLYEQYF
TRBV19	TRBJ2-7	.	TRBD1	TGTGCCAGTACCCCAGCGGGGACAGGGGCTTACGAGCAGTACTTC	CASTPAGTGAYEQYF
TRBV18	TRBJ2-5	once	.	TGTGCCAGCTCACCACCAGCCCAAGAGACCCAGTACTTC	CASSPPAQETQYF
TRBV6-5	TRBJ1-2	.	.	TGTGCCAGCAGTCGCTTCTCAGTCTATGGCTACACCTTC	CASSRFSVYGYTF
TRBV6-1	TRBJ2-2	.	TRBD1	TGTGCCAGCATGCCGGGACAGGGGTACACCGGGGAGCTGTTTTTT	CASMPGQGYTGELFF
TRBV7-9	TRBJ2-1	.	TRBD2	TGTGCCAGCAGCTTCCAGCGGGAGGTGGATGAGCAGTTCTTC	CASSFQREVDEQFF
TRBV28	TRBJ2-7	.	.	TGTGCCAGCAGTTTTAATTCGGTCCACTTC	CASSFNSVHF
TRBV7-9	TRBJ2-7	.	.	TGTGCCAGCAGCCAACACTACGAGCAGTACTTC	CASSQHYEQYF
TRBV5-6	TRBJ2-7	few	.	TGTGCCAGCAGCTTGGCGGGGGTTAGGTCCTACGAGCAGTACTTC	CASSLAGVRSYEQYF
TRBV11-2	TRBJ2-7	.	TRBD2	TGTGCCAGCAGCTTCGCTCGAGGACTAGCGGGAGTAAGCGAGCAGTACTTC	CASSFARGLAGVSEQYF
TRBV29-1	TRBJ2-7	.	.	TGCAGCGTTAAACAGGGTTACGAGCAGTACTTC	CSVKQGYEQYF
TRBV6-5	TRBJ1-2	few	.	TGTGCCAGCAGTAAAGACAGTTATGGCTACACCTTC	CASSKDSYGYTF
TRBV9	TRBJ2-5	once	.	TGTGCCAGCAGCGTAGGGGGCAGGGGTGATGAGACCCAGTACTTC	CASSVGGRGDETQYF
TRBV6-6	TRBJ1-1	.	.	TGTGCCAGCAGTTACCAGGTGGGCCCGAACACTGAAGCTTTCTTT	CASSYQVGPNTEAFF
TRBV10-3	TRBJ1-1	.	.	TGTGCCATCAGTGAGTCGACAGAGATGAACACTGAAGCTTTCTTT	CAISESTEMNTEAFF
TRBV27	TRBJ2-7	.	TRBD1	TGTGCCAGCAGTCTGGACAGGGGCCATTACGAGCAGTACTTC	CASSLDRGHYEQYF
TRBV9	TRBJ1-2	.	.	TGTGCCAGCAGCGTAGCGGGAGGGTATGGCTACACCTTC	CASSVAGGYGYTF
TRBV6-5	TRBJ1-5	.	.	TGTGCCAGCAATGATCAGAGCAATCAGCCCCAGCATTTT	CASNDQSNQPQHF
TRBV29-1	TRBJ2-7	.	TRBD2	TGCAGCGTTGAAGCCGGACTAGCGGGATCCTACGAGCAGTACTTC	CSVEAGLAGSYEQYF
TRBV30	TRBJ1-1	few	.	TGTGCCTGGAGTACTCCCGACAGGCGGGACACTGAAGCTTTCTTT	CAWSTPDRRDTEAFF
TRBV5-6	TRBJ1-1	.	.	TGTGCCAGCACCCAGGGGCCCACTGAAGCTTTCTTT	CASTQGPTEAFF
TRBV9	TRBJ2-3	.	.	TGTGCCAGCAGCGTCGCGGCCCCGGATACGCAGTATTTT	CASSVAAPDTQYF